This T cell receptor (beta chain) was captured by sequencing in a study of neoadjuvant anti-PD-1 for oral cavity cancer. In the study overall: Nivolumab at 3 mg/kg was mostly given biweekly, three to four doses, pre-surgery. Whole-study findings and limits: TCR analyses covered only a few patients per response group.

Time point here: after neoadjuvant nivolumab, at surgical resection. Cohort: HPV-negative, locally advanced oral cavity squamous cell carcinoma patients. This clone has more than one count but fewer than ten. Its antigen is not known. Six replicates per PBMC sample, mostly from 480 ng of genomic DNA. TCRdb's table, derived via immunoSEQ multiplex PCR, lists solely in-frame clones and lacks some. The sample has some 10,000 clones, about 59% seen once. V shed 3 bases and J 5 bases; nucleotides not matched to a gene: 7. The CDR3 totals 15 residues. The germline gives CDR1 MGHRA, CDR2 YSYEKL. The source material was PBMCs, sampled after nivolumab (anti-PD-1) treatment. The gene calls are TRBV4-1 and TRBJ1-5, with 7 bases that match TRBD1. This sequence was found in a person aged 40 to 85 with oral cavity squamous cell carcinoma. CDR3 in DNA: TGCGCCAGCAGCCAGACTCAGGGGGTGGATCAGCCCCAGCATTTT. It translates to CASSQTQGVDQPQHF.